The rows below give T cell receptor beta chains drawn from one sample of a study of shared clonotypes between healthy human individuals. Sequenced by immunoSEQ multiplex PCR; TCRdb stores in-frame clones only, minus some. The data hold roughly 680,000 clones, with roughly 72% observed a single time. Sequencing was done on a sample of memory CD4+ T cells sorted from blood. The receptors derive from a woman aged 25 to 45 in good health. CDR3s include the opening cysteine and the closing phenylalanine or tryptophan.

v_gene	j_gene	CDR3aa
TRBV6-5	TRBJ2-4	CASSSPATQNIQYF
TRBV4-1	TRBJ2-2	CASSQVWLSGQGGTGELFF
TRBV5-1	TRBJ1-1	CASSSSMNTEAFF
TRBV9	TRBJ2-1	CASTFLGQGAGSEQFF
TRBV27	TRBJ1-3	CASRPLSSGNTIYF
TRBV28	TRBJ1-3	CASSLGGGVGNTIYF
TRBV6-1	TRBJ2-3	CASTESQAADTQYF
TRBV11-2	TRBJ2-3	CASSSYTDTQYF
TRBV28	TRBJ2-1	CASSIPGDEQFF
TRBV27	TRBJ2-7	CASSRPPRYEQYF
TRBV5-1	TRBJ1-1	CASKEGSNTEAFF
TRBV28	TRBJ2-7	CASRKLDRDSYEQYF
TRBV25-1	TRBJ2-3	CASSPEWGGIRDTQYF
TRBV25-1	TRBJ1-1	CASSERGFMNTEAFF
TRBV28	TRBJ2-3	CASGQSATLTQYF
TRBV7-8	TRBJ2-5	CASSLGTGKETQYF
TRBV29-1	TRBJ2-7	CSVGDSFDEQYF
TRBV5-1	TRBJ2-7	CASSRVDSTLSYEQYF
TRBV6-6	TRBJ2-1	CASSYFDTSGSNEQFF
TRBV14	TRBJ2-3	CASSPSGSDTQYF
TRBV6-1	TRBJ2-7	CASSEMTESYEQYF
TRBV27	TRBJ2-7	CASSLSIRGRGPFLEQYF
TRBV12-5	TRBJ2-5	CASGLGDSGPETQYF
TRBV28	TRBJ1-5	CASSFIAEPQHF
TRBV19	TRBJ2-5	CASSIPRDGKRETQYF
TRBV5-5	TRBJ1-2	CASSLIRVDYGYTF
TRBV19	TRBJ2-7	CASSISSDAYEQYF
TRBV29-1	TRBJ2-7	CSVRSSRDSREQYF
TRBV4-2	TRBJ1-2	CASSQDLDAAGYYGYTF
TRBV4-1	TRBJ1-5	CASSPTPISNQPQHF
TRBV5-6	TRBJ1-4	CASSFWAGAGKLFF
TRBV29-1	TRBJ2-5	CSVYTGLAGPGEQYF
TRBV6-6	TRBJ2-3	CASRIGGADTQYF
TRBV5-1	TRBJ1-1	CASSGGNTEAFF
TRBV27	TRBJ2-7	CASSGRLAGGASYEQYF
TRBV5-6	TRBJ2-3	CASSPGTSQGAADTQYF
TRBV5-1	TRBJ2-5	CASSVTSFDGLGETQYF
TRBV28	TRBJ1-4	CASSLLRVGAKVFF
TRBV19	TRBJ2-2	CATRPVSTGELFF
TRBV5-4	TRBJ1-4	CASSGGGEANEKLFF
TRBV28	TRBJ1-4	CASSGLQGFGKLFF
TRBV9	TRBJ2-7	CASSTSSGSSYEQYF
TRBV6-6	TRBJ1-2	CASSYSGGPYGYTF
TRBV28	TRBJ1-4	CASSPRLTNEKLFF
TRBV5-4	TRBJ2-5	CASRLAGGRVGETQYF
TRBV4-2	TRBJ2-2	CASSQHRGNTGELFF
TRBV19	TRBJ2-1	CASSYTITSGRAQFF
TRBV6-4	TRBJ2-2	CASSALGGDTGELFF
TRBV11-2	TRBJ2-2	CASSFEQNTGELFF
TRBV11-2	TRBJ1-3	CASSLSFRSGNTIYF
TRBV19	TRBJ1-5	CASQSSNQPQHF
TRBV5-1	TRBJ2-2	CASSGTGELFF
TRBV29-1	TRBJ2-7	CSVGLAGRTYEQYF
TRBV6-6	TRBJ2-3	CASRLAGPSTDTQYF
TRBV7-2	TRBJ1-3	CASSLVGRDTIYF
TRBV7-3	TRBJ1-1	CASNQTQGGNTEAFF
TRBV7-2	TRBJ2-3	CASSLVPGLTDTQYF
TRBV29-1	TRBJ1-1	CSVEKGAGMNTEAFF
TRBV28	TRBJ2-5	CASSLKGAGETQYF